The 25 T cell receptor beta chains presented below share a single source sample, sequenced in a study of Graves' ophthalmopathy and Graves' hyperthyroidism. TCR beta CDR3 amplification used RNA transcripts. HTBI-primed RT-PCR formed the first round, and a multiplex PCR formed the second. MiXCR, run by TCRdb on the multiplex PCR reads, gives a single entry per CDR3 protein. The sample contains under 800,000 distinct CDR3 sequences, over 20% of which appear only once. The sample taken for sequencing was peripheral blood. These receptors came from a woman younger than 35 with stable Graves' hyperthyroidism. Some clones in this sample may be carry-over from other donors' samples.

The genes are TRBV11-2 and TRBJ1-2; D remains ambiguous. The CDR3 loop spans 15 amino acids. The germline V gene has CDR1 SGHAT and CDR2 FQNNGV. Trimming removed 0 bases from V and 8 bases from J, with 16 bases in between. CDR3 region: CASSLDPRSLRGYTF. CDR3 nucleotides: TGTGCCAGCAGCTTAGACCCAAGATCTTTAAGGGGCTACACCTTC.

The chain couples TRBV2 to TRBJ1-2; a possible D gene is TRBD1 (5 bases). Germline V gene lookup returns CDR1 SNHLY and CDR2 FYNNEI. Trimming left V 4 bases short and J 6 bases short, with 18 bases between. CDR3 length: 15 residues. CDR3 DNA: TGTGCCAGCAGTGCAAGGGACGTGATACCCCATGGCTACACCTTC. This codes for CASSARDVIPHGYTF.

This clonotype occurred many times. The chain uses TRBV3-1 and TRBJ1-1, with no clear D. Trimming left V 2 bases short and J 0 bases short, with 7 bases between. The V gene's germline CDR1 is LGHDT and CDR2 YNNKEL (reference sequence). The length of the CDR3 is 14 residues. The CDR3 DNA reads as TGTGCCAGCAGCCAATTGGTAATGAACACTGAAGCTTTCTTT. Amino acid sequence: CASSQLVMNTEAFF.

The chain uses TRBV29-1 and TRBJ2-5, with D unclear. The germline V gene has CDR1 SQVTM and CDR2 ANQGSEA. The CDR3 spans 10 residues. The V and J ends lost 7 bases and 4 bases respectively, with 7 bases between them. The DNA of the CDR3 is TGCAGCGCCAATGGAGAGACCCAGTACTTC. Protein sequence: CSANGETQYF.

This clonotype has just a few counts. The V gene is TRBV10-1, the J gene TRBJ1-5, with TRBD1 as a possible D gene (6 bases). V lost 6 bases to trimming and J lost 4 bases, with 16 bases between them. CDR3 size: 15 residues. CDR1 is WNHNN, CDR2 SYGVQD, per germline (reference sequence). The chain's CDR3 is CASRPTGSGNQPQHF. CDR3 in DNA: TGCGCCAGCAGACCGACAGGTAGTGGAAATCAGCCCCAGCATTTT.

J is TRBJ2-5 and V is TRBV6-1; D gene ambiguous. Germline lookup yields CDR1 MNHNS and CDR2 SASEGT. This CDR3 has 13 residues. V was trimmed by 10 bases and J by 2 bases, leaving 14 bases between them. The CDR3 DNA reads TGTGCCACCGGACCGCTACTTCAAGAGACCCAGTACTTC. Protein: CATGPLLQETQYF.

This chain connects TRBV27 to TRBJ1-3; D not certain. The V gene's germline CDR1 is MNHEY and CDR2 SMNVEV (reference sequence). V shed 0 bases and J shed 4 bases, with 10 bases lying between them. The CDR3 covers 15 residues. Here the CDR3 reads CASSLSPAAGNTIYF. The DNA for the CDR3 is TGTGCCAGCAGTTTATCCCCTGCGGCGGGAAACACCATATATTTT.

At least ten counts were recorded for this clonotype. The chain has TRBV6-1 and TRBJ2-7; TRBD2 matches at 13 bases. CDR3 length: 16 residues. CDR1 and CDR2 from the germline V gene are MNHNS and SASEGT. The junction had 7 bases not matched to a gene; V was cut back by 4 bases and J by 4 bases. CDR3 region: CASSGPWTSGSYEQYF. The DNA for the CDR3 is TGTGCCAGCAGTGGGCCATGGACTAGCGGGAGTTACGAGCAGTACTTC.

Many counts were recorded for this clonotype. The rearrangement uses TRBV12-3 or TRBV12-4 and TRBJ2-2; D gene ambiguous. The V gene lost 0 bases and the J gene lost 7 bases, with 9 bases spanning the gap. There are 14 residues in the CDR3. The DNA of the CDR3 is TGTGCCAGCAGTTTAGCCTGGACCGACGGGGAGCTGTTTTTT. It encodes CASSLAWTDGELFF.

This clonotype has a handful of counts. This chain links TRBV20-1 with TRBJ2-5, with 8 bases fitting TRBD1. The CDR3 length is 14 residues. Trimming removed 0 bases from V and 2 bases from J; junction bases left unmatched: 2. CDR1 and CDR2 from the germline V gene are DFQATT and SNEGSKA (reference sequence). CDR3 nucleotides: TGCAGTGCTAGAGAACAGGGGGTACAAGAGACCCAGTACTTC. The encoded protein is CSAREQGVQETQYF.

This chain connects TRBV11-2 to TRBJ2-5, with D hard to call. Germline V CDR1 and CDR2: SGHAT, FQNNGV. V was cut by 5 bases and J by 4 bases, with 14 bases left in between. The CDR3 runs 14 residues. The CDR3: CASSPDTTLETQYF. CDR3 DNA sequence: TGTGCCAGCAGCCCCGACACAACATTAGAGACCCAGTACTTC.

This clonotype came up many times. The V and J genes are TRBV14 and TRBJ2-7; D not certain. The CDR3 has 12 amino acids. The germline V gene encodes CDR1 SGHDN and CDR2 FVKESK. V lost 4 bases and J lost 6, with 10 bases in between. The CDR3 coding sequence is TGTGCCAGCAGCCCGGGTGCAAGCGAGCAGTACTTC. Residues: CASSPGASEQYF.

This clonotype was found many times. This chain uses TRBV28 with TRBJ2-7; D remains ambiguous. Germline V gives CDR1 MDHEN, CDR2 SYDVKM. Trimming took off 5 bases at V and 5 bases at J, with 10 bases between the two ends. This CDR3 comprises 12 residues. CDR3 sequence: CASSPIRDEQYF. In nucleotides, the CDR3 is TGTGCCAGCAGTCCCATTAGGGACGAGCAGTACTTC.

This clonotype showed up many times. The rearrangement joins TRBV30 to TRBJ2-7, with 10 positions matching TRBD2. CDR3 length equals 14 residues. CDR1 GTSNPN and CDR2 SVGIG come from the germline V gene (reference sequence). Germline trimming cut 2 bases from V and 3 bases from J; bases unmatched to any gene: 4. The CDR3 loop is CAWSSRLAGYEQYF. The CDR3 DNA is TGTGCCTGGAGTTCACGACTAGCGGGCTACGAGCAGTACTTC. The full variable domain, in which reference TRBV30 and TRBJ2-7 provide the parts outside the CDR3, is SQTIHQWPATLVQPVGSPLSLECTVEGTSNPNLYWYRQAAGRGLQLLFYSVGIGQISSEVPQNLSASRPQDRQFILSSKKLLLSDSGFYLCAWSSRLAGYEQYFGPGTRLTVT.

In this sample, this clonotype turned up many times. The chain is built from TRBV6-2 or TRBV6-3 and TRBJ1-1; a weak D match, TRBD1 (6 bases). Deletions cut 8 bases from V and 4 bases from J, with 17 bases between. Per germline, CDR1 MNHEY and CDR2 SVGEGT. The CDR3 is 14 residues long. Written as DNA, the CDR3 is TGTGCCAGCGACTTGGGGGCTTCGGGCACTGAAGCTTTCTTT. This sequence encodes CASDLGASGTEAFF.

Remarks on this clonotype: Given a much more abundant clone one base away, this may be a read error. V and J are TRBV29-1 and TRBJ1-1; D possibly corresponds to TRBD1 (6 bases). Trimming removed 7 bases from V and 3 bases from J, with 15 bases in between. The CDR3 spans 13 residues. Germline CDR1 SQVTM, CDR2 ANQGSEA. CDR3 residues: CSAGQTMYTEAFF. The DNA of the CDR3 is TGCAGCGCAGGACAGACTATGTACACTGAAGCTTTCTTT.

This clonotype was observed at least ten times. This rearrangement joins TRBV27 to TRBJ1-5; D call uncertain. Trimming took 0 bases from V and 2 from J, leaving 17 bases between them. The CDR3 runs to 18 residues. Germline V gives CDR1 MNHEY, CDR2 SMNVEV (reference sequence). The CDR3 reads CASSLSPSGGSGNQPQHF. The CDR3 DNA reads TGTGCCAGCAGTTTATCGCCCTCGGGAGGATCGGGCAATCAGCCCCAGCATTTT.

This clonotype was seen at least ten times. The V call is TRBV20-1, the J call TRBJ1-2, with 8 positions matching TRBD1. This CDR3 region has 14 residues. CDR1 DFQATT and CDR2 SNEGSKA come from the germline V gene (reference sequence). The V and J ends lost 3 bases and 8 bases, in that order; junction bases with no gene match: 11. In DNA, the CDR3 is TGCAGTGCTAGGGTGGACAGGGAACATCGCGGCTACACCTTC. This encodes CSARVDREHRGYTF.

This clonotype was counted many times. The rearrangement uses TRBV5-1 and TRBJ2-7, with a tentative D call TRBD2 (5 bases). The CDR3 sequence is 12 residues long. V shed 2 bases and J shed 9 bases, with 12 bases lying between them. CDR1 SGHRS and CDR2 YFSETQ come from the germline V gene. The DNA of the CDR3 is TGCGCCAGCAGCTTCGAGGGAGCTGGGCAGTACTTC. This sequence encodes CASSFEGAGQYF.

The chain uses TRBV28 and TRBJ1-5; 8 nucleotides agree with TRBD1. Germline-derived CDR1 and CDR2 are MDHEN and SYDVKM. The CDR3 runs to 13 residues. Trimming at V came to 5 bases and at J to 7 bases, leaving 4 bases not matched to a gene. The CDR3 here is CASSVGQEQPQHF. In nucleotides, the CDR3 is TGTGCCAGCAGTGTGGGACAGGAACAGCCCCAGCATTTT.

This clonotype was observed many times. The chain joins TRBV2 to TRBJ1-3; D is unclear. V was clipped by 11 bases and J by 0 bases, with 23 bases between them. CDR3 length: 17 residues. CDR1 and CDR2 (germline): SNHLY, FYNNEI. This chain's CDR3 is CAAVGAGSFFSGNTIYF. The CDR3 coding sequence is TGTGCCGCGGTCGGAGCGGGCAGCTTTTTCTCTGGAAACACCATATATTTT. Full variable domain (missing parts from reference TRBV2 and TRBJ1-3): EPEVTQTPSHQVTQMGQEVILRCVPISNHLYFYWYRQILGQKVEFLVSFYNNEISEKSEIFDDQFSVERPDGSNFTLKIRSTKLEDSAMYFCAAVGAGSFFSGNTIYFGEGSWLTVV.

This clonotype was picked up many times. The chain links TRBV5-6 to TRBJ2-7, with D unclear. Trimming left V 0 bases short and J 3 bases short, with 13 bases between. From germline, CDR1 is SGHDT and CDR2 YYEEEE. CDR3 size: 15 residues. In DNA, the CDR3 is TGTGCCAGCAGCTTGGTTGGTCTAGAAGGCTACGAGCAGTACTTC. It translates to CASSLVGLEGYEQYF.

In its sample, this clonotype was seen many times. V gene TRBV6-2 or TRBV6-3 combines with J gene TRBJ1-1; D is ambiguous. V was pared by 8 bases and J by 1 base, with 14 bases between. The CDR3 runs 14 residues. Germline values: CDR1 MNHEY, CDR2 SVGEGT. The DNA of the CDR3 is TGTGCCAGCGCTGAGCAGACAACGAACACTGAAGCTTTCTTT. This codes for CASAEQTTNTEAFF.

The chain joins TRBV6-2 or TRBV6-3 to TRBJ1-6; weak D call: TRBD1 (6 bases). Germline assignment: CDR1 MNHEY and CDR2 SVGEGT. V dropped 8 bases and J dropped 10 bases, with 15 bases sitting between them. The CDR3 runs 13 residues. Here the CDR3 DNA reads TGTGCCAGCGGACTAGGGGGGATCTCACCCCTCCACTTT. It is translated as CASGLGGISPLHF.

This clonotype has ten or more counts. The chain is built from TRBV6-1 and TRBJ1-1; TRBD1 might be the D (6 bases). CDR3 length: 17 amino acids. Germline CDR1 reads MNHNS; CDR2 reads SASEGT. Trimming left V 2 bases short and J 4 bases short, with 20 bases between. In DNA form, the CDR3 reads TGTGCCAGCAGTGAAAGGTCAGGACAGCCACAGAGCACTGAAGCTTTCTTT. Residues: CASSERSGQPQSTEAFF.